This is a list of T cell receptor beta chains from one sample in a study of beta chain features in type 1 diabetes. The protocol was immunoSEQ multiplex PCR, while the TCRdb copy is restricted to in-frame clones and leaves out a portion. Seen here are fewer than 350,000 clones, approximately 15% observed once, and the top ten hold roughly 0.015%. Sequencing input: naive CD4+ T cells from blood. Receptors originate from a man between 18 and 29 years old with type 1 diabetes. CDR3s include the opening cysteine and the closing phenylalanine or tryptophan. Each record gives: CDR3 protein, CDR3 DNA, D gene, clone size, J gene, CDR3 length, V gene. The D gene is left open where the match is weak. Size values are once, few and many counts, or a class for expanded clones, and some rows have none.

CDR3: CASSQESFRSGSGETQYF
DNA: TGTGCCAGCAGCCAAGAATCATTCCGGAGCGGGAGTGGGGAGACCCAGTACTTC
D: TRBD2
size: few
J: TRBJ2-5
length: 18
V: TRBV4-2

CDR3: CASSHRDRGTDSYEQYF
DNA: TGTGCCAGCAGCCACCGGGACAGGGGGACCGACTCCTACGAGCAGTACTTC
D: TRBD1
size: few
J: TRBJ2-7
length: 17
V: TRBV14

CDR3: CACGQGRLPDEQYF
DNA: TGTGCCTGTGGTCAGGGCCGCCTCCCCGACGAGCAGTACTTC
D: .
size: few
J: TRBJ2-7
length: 14
V: TRBV19

CDR3: CASSLARLPGEQFF
DNA: TGTGCCAGCAGCTTAGCGCGGCTTCCTGGAGAGCAGTTCTTC
D: .
size: .
J: TRBJ2-1
length: 14
V: TRBV7-8

CDR3: CASSSRKDRGNEQFF
DNA: TGTGCCAGCAGTTCCCGCAAGGACAGGGGGAATGAGCAGTTCTTC
D: TRBD1
size: few
J: TRBJ2-1
length: 15
V: TRBV27

CDR3: CASSPRSSGNTIYF
DNA: TGTGCCAGTAGTCCGCGTTCCTCTGGAAACACCATATATTTT
D: .
size: few
J: TRBJ1-3
length: 14
V: TRBV19

CDR3: CASSYTSQETQYF
DNA: TGTGCCAGCAGTTACACCAGCCAAGAGACCCAGTACTTC
D: .
size: .
J: TRBJ2-5
length: 13
V: TRBV6-5

CDR3: CASHRTENTEAFF
DNA: TGTGCCAGCCACCGGACAGAGAACACTGAAGCTTTCTTT
D: .
size: few
J: TRBJ1-1
length: 13
V: TRBV18

CDR3: CASSSWDRGNNEQFF
DNA: TGCGCCAGCAGCTCCTGGGACAGGGGAAACAATGAGCAGTTCTTC
D: TRBD1
size: few
J: TRBJ2-1
length: 15
V: TRBV5-1

CDR3: CASRRTGAGNQPQHF
DNA: TGTGCCAGCAGGAGGACAGGGGCGGGCAATCAGCCCCAGCATTTT
D: TRBD1
size: few
J: TRBJ1-5
length: 15
V: TRBV25-1

CDR3: CASREKETEAFF
DNA: TGTGCCAGCAGGGAGAAAGAGACTGAAGCTTTCTTT
D: .
size: few
J: TRBJ1-1
length: 12
V: TRBV25-1

CDR3: CASSEQTKVSGNTIYF
DNA: TGTGCCAGCAGTGAACAGACAAAAGTCTCTGGAAACACCATATATTTT
D: .
size: few
J: TRBJ1-3
length: 16
V: TRBV2

CDR3: CASSFAGFSNSPLHF
DNA: TGTGCCAGCAGTTTTGCGGGGTTCTCGAATTCACCCCTCCACTTT
D: .
size: .
J: TRBJ1-6
length: 15
V: TRBV28

CDR3: CASSESLWNTEAFF
DNA: TGCGCCAGCAGTGAGAGCCTATGGAACACTGAAGCTTTCTTT
D: .
size: few
J: TRBJ1-1
length: 14
V: TRBV10-1

CDR3: CAISRGQYEQYF
DNA: TGTGCCATCAGCCGAGGACAGTACGAGCAGTACTTC
D: .
size: .
J: TRBJ2-7
length: 12
V: TRBV10-3

CDR3: CASSLGGLVFGIGAGGASYEQYF
DNA: TGTGCCAGCAGTTTAGGCGGCTTAGTATTCGGTATCGGCGCGGGAGGCGCCTCCTACGAGCAGTACTTC
D: TRBD2
size: few
J: TRBJ2-7
length: 23
V: TRBV28

CDR3: CASSSAGRDNEQFF
DNA: TGCGCCAGCAGCTCCGCCGGGAGAGACAATGAGCAGTTCTTC
D: .
size: few
J: TRBJ2-1
length: 14
V: TRBV5-1

CDR3: CAWGAGPRNSPLHF
DNA: TGTGCCTGGGGGGCCGGACCGCGTAATTCACCCCTCCACTTT
D: .
size: few
J: TRBJ1-6
length: 14
V: TRBV30